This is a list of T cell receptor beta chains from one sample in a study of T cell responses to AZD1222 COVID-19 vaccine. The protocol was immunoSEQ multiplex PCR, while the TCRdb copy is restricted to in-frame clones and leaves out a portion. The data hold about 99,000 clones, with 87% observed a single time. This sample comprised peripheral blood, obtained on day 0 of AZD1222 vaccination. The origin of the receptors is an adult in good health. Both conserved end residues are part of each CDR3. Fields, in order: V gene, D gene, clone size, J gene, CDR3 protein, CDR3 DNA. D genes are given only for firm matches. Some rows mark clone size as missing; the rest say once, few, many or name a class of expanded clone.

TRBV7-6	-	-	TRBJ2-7	CASSLRGGGGEQYF	TGTGCCAGCAGCTTACGCGGAGGGGGAGGCGAGCAGTACTTC
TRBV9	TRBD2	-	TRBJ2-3	CASSLTSGGGISTDTQYF	TGTGCCAGCAGCTTGACTAGCGGTGGTGGGATTAGCACAGATACGCAGTATTTT
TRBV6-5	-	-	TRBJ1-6	CASTPGLTHSPLHF	TGTGCCAGCACCCCTGGGCTGACCCATTCACCCCTCCACTTT
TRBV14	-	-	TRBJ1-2	CASSQVRAYGYTF	TGTGCCAGCAGCCAAGTTCGGGCCTATGGCTACACCTTC
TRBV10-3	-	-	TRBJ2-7	CAISESRVVAYEQYF	TGTGCCATCAGTGAGAGCAGGGTTGTGGCCTACGAGCAGTACTTC
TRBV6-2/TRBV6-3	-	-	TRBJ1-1	CASSYSVRREAFF	TGTGCCAGCAGTTACTCCGTACGTCGTGAAGCTTTCTTT
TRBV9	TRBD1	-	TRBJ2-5	CASSTRMDRGETQYF	TGTGCCAGCAGCACAAGAATGGACAGGGGAGAGACCCAGTACTTC
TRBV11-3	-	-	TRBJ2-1	CASSLGRGSNEQFF	TGTGCCAGCAGCTTAGGAAGGGGGAGCAATGAGCAGTTCTTC
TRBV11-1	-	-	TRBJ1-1	CASRVGHNTEAFF	TGTGCCAGCAGGGTCGGACACAACACTGAAGCTTTCTTT
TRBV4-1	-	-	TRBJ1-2	CASSQDNFPNYGYTF	TGCGCCAGCAGCCAAGATAACTTCCCTAACTATGGCTACACCTTC
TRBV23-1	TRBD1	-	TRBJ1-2	CASSRYQGGPLYGYTF	TGCGCCAGCAGTCGCTATCAGGGGGGCCCTCTCTATGGCTACACCTTC
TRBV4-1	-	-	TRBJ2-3	CASSQGTRGSDTQYF	TGCGCCAGCAGCCAAGGGACTAGGGGGTCAGATACGCAGTATTTT
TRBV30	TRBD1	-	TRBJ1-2	CAWSVARGLNGYTF	TGTGCCTGGAGTGTCGCCAGGGGGCTGAATGGCTACACCTTC
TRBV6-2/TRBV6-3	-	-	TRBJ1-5	CASSISSNQPQHF	TGTGCCAGCAGCATAAGTAGCAATCAGCCCCAGCATTTT
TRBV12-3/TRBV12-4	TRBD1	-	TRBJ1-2	CASSRTGDYGYTF	TGTGCCAGCAGTAGGACAGGGGACTATGGCTACACCTTC
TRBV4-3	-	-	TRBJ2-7	CASSQTRGYEQYF	TGCGCCAGCAGCCAAACACGGGGTTACGAGCAGTACTTC
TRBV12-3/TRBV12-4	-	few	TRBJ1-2	CASRPMGVQGYTF	TGTGCCAGCAGACCCATGGGGGTACAAGGCTACACCTTC
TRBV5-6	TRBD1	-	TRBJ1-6	CASSLYPGQGFSPLHF	TGTGCCAGCAGCTTATACCCGGGACAGGGGTTTTCACCCCTCCACTTT
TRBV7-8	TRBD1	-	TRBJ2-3	CASSFNRGGTDTQYF	TGTGCCAGCAGCTTCAACAGGGGGGGCACAGATACGCAGTATTTT
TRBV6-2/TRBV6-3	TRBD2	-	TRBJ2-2	CASSSVLAGLGELFF	TGTGCCAGCAGTTCCGTCCTAGCGGGGCTCGGGGAGCTGTTTTTT
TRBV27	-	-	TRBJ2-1	CASSSSYYEQFF	TGTGCCAGCAGTTCCAGCTATTATGAGCAGTTCTTC
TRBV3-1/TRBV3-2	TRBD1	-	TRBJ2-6	CASSQGQTRSSGANVLTF	TGTGCCAGCAGCCAGGGACAGACCAGAAGCTCTGGGGCCAACGTCCTGACTTTC
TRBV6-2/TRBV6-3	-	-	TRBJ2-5	CASSYPPLETQYF	TGTGCCAGCAGTTATCCCCCATTGGAGACCCAGTACTTC
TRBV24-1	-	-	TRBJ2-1	CATSDSGQGGIWNEQFF	TGTGCCACCAGTGACTCCGGACAGGGAGGGATTTGGAATGAGCAGTTCTTC
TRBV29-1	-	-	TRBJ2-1	CSAKVFGNEQFF	TGCAGCGCCAAGGTTTTTGGCAATGAGCAGTTCTTC
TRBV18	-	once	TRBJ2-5	CASSPLGGSQETQYF	TGTGCCAGCTCACCATTAGGGGGTTCCCAAGAGACCCAGTACTTC
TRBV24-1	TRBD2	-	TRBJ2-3	CATSDLPLPRDRGTSGRADTQYF	TGTGCCACCAGTGACCTCCCCTTACCCCGGGACAGGGGGACTAGCGGGAGAGCAGATACGCAGTATTTT
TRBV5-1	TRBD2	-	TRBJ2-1	CASSSPGTSGSNEQFF	TGTGCCAGCAGCTCCCCCGGAACTAGCGGGAGTAATGAGCAGTTCTTC
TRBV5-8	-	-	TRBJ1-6	CASSLGEGSYNSPLHF	TGTGCCAGCAGCTTGGGGGAAGGGTCCTATAATTCACCCCTCCACTTT
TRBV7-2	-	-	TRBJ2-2	CASSPTVWELFF	TGTGCCAGCAGCCCGACAGTGTGGGAGCTGTTTTTT
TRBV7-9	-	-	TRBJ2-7	CASSLNRAYEQYF	TGTGCCAGCAGCTTAAACAGGGCCTACGAGCAGTACTTC
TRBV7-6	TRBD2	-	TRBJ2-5	CASSSRVAGGKETQYF	TGTGCCAGCAGCTCCCGAGTAGCGGGGGGGAAAGAGACCCAGTACTTC
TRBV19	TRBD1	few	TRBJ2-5	CASSILGQSETQYF	TGTGCCAGTAGTATATTGGGACAGAGCGAGACCCAGTACTTC
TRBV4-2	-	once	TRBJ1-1	CASSQDEGAEAFF	TGTGCCAGCAGCCAAGATGAGGGGGCTGAAGCTTTCTTT
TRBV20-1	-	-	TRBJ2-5	CSGLQETQYF	TGCAGTGGCTTACAAGAGACCCAGTACTTC
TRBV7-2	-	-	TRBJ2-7	CASSLAGGPYEQYF	TGTGCCAGCAGCTTAGCGGGGGGGCCCTACGAGCAGTACTTC
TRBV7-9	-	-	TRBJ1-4	CASSLEGGEKLFF	TGTGCCAGCAGCTTAGAGGGGGGAGAGAAACTGTTTTTT
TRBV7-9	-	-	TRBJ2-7	CASSQWRQYEQYF	TGTGCCAGCAGCCAATGGAGACAGTACGAGCAGTACTTC
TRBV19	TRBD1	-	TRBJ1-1	CASRMGQFRLNTEAFF	TGTGCCAGTAGGATGGGACAGTTCCGCCTGAACACTGAAGCTTTCTTT
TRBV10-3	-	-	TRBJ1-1	CAISERGTATSEAFF	TGTGCCATCAGTGAGCGAGGCACCGCTACCAGTGAAGCTTTCTTT
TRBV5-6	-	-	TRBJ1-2	CASSLTLTVNYGYTF	TGTGCCAGCAGCTTGACCCTAACAGTGAACTATGGCTACACCTTC
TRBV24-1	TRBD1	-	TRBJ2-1	CATSESTGYKQFF	TGTGCCACCAGTGAATCGACAGGGTATAAGCAGTTCTTC
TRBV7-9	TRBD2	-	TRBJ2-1	CASTSQAGGSRNEQFF	TGTGCCAGCACCTCACAAGCGGGAGGCTCGCGGAATGAGCAGTTCTTC
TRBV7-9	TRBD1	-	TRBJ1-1	CASSPSTGSTEAFF	TGTGCCAGCAGCCCCTCGACAGGGTCCACTGAAGCTTTCTTT
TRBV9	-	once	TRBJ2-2	CASSVGGGRGELFF	TGTGCCAGCAGCGTAGGTGGGGGCCGGGGGGAGCTGTTTTTT